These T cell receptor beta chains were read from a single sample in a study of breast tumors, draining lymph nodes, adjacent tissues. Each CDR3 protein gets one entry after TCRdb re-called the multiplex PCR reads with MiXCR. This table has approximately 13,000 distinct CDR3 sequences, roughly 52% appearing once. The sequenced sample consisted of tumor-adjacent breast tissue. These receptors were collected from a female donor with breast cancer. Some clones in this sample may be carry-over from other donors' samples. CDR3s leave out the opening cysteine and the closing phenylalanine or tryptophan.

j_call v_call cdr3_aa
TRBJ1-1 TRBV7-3 ASSLKTTAGEAF
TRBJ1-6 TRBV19 ASSGDRTRDSPLH
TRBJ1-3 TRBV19 ASSIRGRSGNTIY
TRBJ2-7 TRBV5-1 ASSLEGGSGQY
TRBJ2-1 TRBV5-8 ASSLGPYEQF
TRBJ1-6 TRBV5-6 ASSPDRGLSPLH
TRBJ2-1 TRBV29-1 SPCRIQGGKIDEQF
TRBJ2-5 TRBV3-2 ASNGGRSETQY
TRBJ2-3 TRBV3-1 ASSQGIAEILAADTQY
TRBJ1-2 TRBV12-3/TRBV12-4 ASSTYRRGYT
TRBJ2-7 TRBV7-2 ASSLTSTTGGTYEQY
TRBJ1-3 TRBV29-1 SAHGGINGNTIY
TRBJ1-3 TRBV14 ASSHAHSGNTIY
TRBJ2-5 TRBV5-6 ASSLPRGRVETQY
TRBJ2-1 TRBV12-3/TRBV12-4 ASSPMKGRAYNEQF
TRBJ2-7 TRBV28 ASTSGSAYEQY
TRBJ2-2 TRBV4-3 ASSHFSNTGELF
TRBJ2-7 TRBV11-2 ASSVREEQY
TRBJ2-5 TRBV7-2 ASSPGQTQETQY
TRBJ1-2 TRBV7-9 ASSRTGFGYT
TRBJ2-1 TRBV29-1 SVDPLAGGPKYNEQF
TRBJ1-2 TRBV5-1 AGSPGGDYGYT
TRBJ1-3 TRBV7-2 ASSSTRSSGNTIY
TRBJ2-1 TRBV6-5 ASSYGLDRGNEQF
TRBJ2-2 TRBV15 ATSGSGTRSGELF
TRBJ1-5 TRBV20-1 SATGQEFDQPQH
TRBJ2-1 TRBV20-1 SAIRGSGNGQF
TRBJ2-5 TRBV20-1 SAKGASGRARETQY
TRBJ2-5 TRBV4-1 ASSQGGVQETQY
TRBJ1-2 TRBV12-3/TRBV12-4 ASSPGTGNYGYT
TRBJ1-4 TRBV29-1 SAFTLEKLF
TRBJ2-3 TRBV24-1 ATSDLSPRGTQY